The entry that follows covers one T cell receptor beta chain sequence. V lost 7 bases and J lost 5; bases outside the gene matches: 13. This CDR3 has 15 amino acids. CDR1 SGHVS and CDR2 FNYEAQ come from the germline V gene. TCRdb independently ran MiXCR on the 5' RACE reads; one entry per CDR3 protein. Here the sample spans around 550,000 distinct CDR3 sequences, roughly 19% being singletons. The data stem from a study of T cells after yellow fever vaccination. The chain uses TRBV7-6 and TRBJ2-5; 7 bases agree with TRBD1. The sample in question was PBMCs, obtained 15 days after the yellow fever booster vaccination. The TCR originated in a young man who received the YFV17D yellow fever vaccine. The CDR3 DNA reads TGTGCCAGCACCCCACAGGGGCTCGCGACGGAGACCCAGTACTTC. Amino acid sequence: CASTPQGLATETQYF.